This T cell receptor (beta chain) appears in the sequencing data of a study of shared clonotypes between healthy human individuals. Study findings and constraints: Shared clonotypes: roughly 5% naive CD4, roughly 3.5% naive CD8, 2.3% memory CD4, approximately 0.4% memory CD8.

Concerning this clone itself: Its cognate antigen is unknown.

The assay was immunoSEQ multiplex PCR, and TCRdb's table has in-frame clones only and misses some. The data hold around 2.3 million clones, with approximately 96% observed a single time. Germline V lookup: CDR1 LGHNT, CDR2 FRNRAP. V lost 2 bases and J lost 4, with 12 bases in between. This CDR3 spans 15 amino acids. The rearrangement uses TRBV12-5 and TRBJ2-1; D possibly corresponds to TRBD2 (6 bases). This TCR derives from a man aged 18 to 29 in good health. Sequenced sample: naive CD4+ T cells sorted from blood. Subset meaning: CD45RA+ positively selected. CDR3 loop: CASGLLGTPYNEQFF. CDR3 coding DNA: TGTGCTAGTGGTTTGTTGGGGACTCCTTACAATGAGCAGTTCTTC.